This T cell receptor beta chain appears in the sequencing data of a study of human T cells and chemical hapten exposure. Study context: Per-sample TCR yields varied mainly from small pooled library volume differences.

Sample time point: patch test 3, about 24 weeks after DPC sensitization. Treatment reported: therapeutic diphenylcyclopropenone sensitization with weekly scalp DPC. Extraction of total RNA was performed on unfractionated whole blood. Study observations and caveats: Positively correlated with patch test score were the counts of PT1 expanded TCRs.

This clonotype has only a few counts. The antigen remains undetermined. Individual cDNA molecules in this library carried unique molecular identifiers. One entry per CDR3 protein, called by TCRdb with MiXCR from the RACE reads. The data contain roughly 97,000 distinct CDR3 sequences, about 28% of them singletons. CDR3 length equals 18 residues. Looked up from germline, CDR1 is LNHNV and CDR2 is YYDKDF (reference sequence). Unmatched junction bases numbered 10, after V lost 0 bases and J lost 2 bases. The rearrangement joins TRBV15 to TRBJ2-4; 7 bases map to TRBD1. The receptor was derived from a man aged 40-50 years with alopecia areata. Some clones in this sample may be carry-over from other donors' samples. The sample consisted of whole blood, taken in connection with sensitization to the hapten diphenylcyclopropenone (DPC). CDR3 in DNA: TGTGCCACCAGCAGAGATATTCAGGGGGATAAGACCAAAAACATTCAGTACTTC. Translation: CATSRDIQGDKTKNIQYF.